This T cell receptor beta chain was observed in a study of OX40 agonist ivuxolimab in advanced cancers. Study details: Patients enrolled in dose escalation were diagnosed with hepatocellular carcinoma, melanoma, renal cell or head and neck cancer. People who had prior anti-PD-1, anti-PD-L1 or anti-CTLA-4 therapy could take part, and under 45% had some. In three patients, partial responses were observed, one with hepatocellular carcinoma and two with cutaneous melanoma. Study-wide points: Antigen specificity of clonally expanded peripheral T cells was not established.

Only in-frame clones appear in the TCRdb table, and some are missing; sequencing was by immunoSEQ multiplex PCR. The data hold around 38,000 clones, with roughly 90% observed a single time. Germline CDR1 is SEHNR and CDR2 is FQNEAQ (reference sequence). The germline V and J ends were trimmed by 10 bases and 1 base, with 19 bases remaining between them. The CDR3 spans 15 residues. The count of this clone is one. Its antigen is not known. This sequence originates from an adult with an advanced solid tumor such as melanoma, head and neck, liver or kidney cancer. The source material was CD4+ or CD8+ T cells sorted from blood, sampled in a trial of the OX40 agonist ivuxolimab. This sequence joins TRBV7-9 and TRBJ1-1; D gene unclear. The CDR3 protein is CAIGSSRSPNTEAFF. In DNA form, the CDR3 reads TGTGCCATCGGCAGCTCAAGGTCACCGAACACTGAAGCTTTCTTT.